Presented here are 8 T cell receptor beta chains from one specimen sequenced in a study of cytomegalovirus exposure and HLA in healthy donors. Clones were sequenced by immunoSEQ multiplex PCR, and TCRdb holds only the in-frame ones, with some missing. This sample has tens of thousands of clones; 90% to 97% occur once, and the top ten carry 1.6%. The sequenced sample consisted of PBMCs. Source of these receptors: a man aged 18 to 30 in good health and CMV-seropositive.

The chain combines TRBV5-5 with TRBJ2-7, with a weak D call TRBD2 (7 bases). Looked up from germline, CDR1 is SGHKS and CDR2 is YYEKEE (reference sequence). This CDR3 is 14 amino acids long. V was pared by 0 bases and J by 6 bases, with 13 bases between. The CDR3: CASSLARGGGEQYF. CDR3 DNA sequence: TGTGCCAGCAGCTTGGCTAGAGGGGGGGGCGAGCAGTACTTC.

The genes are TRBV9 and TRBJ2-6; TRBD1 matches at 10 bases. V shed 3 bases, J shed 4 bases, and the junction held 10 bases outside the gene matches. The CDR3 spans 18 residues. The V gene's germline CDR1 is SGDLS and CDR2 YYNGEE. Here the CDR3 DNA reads TGTGCCAGCAGCGGTAGTCCCGGGACAGGGGCCGGGGCCAACGTCCTGACTTTC. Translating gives CASSGSPGTGAGANVLTF. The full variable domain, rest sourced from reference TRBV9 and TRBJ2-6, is DSGVTQTPKHLITATGQRVTLRCSPRSGDLSVYWYQQSLDQGLQFLIQYYNGEERAKGNILERFSAQQFPDLHSELNLSSLELGDSALYFCASSGSPGTGAGANVLTFGAGSRLTVL.

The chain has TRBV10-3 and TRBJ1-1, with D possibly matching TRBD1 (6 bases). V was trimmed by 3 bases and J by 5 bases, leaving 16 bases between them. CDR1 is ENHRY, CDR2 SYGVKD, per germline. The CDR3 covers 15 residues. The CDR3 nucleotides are TGTGCCATCAGTGACCGGCAGGGGCTTAGAACTGAAGCTTTCTTT. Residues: CAISDRQGLRTEAFF.

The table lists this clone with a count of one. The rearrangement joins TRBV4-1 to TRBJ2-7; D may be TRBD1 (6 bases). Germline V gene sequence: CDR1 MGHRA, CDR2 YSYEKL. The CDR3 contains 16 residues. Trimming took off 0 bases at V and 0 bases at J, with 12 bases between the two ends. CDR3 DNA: TGCGCCAGCAGCCAAGACCATCGGGACAACTCCTACGAGCAGTACTTC. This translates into CASSQDHRDNSYEQYF.

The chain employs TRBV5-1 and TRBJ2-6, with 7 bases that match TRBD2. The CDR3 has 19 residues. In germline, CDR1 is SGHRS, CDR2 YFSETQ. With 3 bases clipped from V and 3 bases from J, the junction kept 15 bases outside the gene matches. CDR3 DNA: TGCGCCAGCAGCTCAACTGGGCGGGGGAGGATAGGTGGGGCCAACGTCCTGACTTTC. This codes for CASSSTGRGRIGGANVLTF.

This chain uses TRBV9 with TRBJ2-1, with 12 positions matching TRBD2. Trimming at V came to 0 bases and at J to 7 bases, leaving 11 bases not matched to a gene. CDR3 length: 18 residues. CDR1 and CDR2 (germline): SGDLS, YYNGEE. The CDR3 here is CASSVGLAGGPEGNEQFF. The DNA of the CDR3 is TGTGCCAGCAGCGTAGGGCTAGCGGGAGGGCCGGAGGGTAATGAGCAGTTCTTC.

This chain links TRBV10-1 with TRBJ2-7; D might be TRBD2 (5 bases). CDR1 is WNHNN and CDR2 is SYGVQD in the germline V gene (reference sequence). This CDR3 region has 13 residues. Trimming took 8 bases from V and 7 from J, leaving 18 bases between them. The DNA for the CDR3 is TGCGCCAGCGCAAGACGGGGATCGGCAGAGCAGTACTTC. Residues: CASARRGSAEQYF.

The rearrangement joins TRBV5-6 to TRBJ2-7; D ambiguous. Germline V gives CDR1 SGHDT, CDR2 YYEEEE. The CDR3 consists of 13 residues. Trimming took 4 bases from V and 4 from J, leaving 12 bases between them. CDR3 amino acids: CASSPPGPYEQYF. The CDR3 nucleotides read TGTGCCAGCAGCCCTCCGGGTCCTTACGAGCAGTACTTC. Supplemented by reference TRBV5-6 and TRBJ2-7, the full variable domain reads DAGVTQSPTHLIKTRGQQVTLRCSPKSGHDTVSWYQQALGQGPQFIFQYYEEEERQRGNFPDRFSGHQFPNYSSELNVNALLLGDSALYLCASSPPGPYEQYFGPGTRLTVT.